The TCR beta chain under discussion was sequenced for a study of low-dose radiotherapy and immunotherapy resistance in tumors. Study details: A dose of 1 Gy per fraction every two weeks went to Cohort 2, totaling 13 Gy over 26 weeks. Dosing of intravenous cyclophosphamide at 200 mg/m2 occurred every two weeks and took place one day prior to radiation and immunotherapy.

Described time point: before trial treatment. Eligible patients bore advanced solid tumors devoid of tumor-infiltrating lymphocytes. Germline trimming cut 6 bases from V and 4 bases from J; bases unmatched to any gene: 15. This CDR3 is 16 amino acids long. Germline V gene data show CDR1 as SQVTM and CDR2 as ANQGSEA. Alpha- and beta-chain coverage of first-strand cDNA came from TRAV- and TRBV-specific primers. It was with a constant-region primer and a V-primer adapter that TCRs were amplified over around 19 PCR cycles. TCRdb recomputed calls from the reads with MiXCR, one row per CDR3 protein. The sample has more than 70,000 distinct CDR3 sequences, less than 40% seen once.

The sequence was obtained from a female donor with ovarian cancer. Source: PBMCs, taken before treatment. V is TRBV29-1 and J is TRBJ2-1; 7 bases map to TRBD2. The CDR3 loop reads CSVRLRAGEQYNEQFF. CDR3 DNA sequence: TGCAGCGTACGGCTTCGTGCGGGGGAACAATACAATGAGCAGTTCTTC.